Each of the 20 T cell receptor delta chains below was sequenced from the same sample in a study of γδ T cells in repeated Plasmodium falciparum infection. TCRdb ran CATT on the multiplex PCR reads. In the table there are tens of thousands of delta-chain clones, 0.9% to 1% of which are singletons. Bulk repertoires came from Vgamma9/Vdelta2+ or Vdelta2-negative gammadelta T cells flow-sorted from PBMC. Sequencing was carried out using gamma-delta T cells from blood. All receptors derive from a pool of human donors (malaria-infected and uninfected, not separated).

Regarding this clone: The protein given by TCRdb reflects a much larger clone and differs at residue 4 from this DNA's translation, likely from a read error; the protein shown is the DNA's translation. The CDR3 region is CACVKGDTATSQTDKLIF. In nucleotides, the CDR3 is TGTGCCTGTGTCAAGGGGGATACGGCCACATCGCAGACCGATAAACTCATCTTT. The chain is built from TRDV2 and TRDJ1, with 10 bases that match TRDD3. TCRdb leaves out the J gene; it was filled in here by matching the DNA to germline. V lost 5 bases to trimming and J lost 2 bases; unmatched junction nucleotides: 16. Germline CDR1 GEAIGNYY, CDR2 EKD. The CDR3 spans 18 residues.

This clone has just a few counts. One base separates it from a far larger clone, so it is likely a read error. The same CDR3 arises from other DNA sequences in this sample as well. The chain employs TRDV1 and TRDJ1; D is possibly TRDD2 or TRDD3 (6 bases each). The germline V and J ends were trimmed by 0 bases and 5 bases, with 19 bases remaining between them. This CDR3 is built from 17 residues. CDR1 is TSWWSYY and CDR2 is QGS in the germline V gene. CDR3 coding DNA: TGTGCTCTTGGGGAACTTCCTACCTGTACTGGGATTGATAAACTCATCTTT. Translation: CALGELPTCTGIDKLIF.

About this clone itself: The TCRdb protein, from a much larger clone, departs from this DNA's translation at residue 18, likely by read error; the protein shown derives from the DNA. The V gene is given as TRDV1, and no J gene call is available; the table assigns TRDD3, which was not confirmed against the DNA. Germline V gene lookup returns CDR1 TSWWSYY and CDR2 QGS. This CDR3 is built from 19 residues. This CDR3 is CALGHSFLLLLGDKDKLTF. DNA of the CDR3: TGTGCTCTTGGTCACAGCTTCCTACTTTTACTGGGGGATAAAGATAAACTCACCTTT.

This clone has only a few counts. Given a far larger clone just one base away, this is likely a sequencing read error. Other nucleotide sequences in the sample specify the same CDR3. The chain is built from TRDV1 and TRDJ1; 9 positions agree with TRDD3. With 2 bases clipped from V and 3 bases from J, the junction kept 31 bases outside the gene matches. The CDR3 is made up of 24 amino acids. Looked up from germline, CDR1 is TSWWSYY and CDR2 is QGS. The CDR3 is CALGESTPTTRSLLAGGWADKLIF. The CDR3 DNA reads as TGTGCTCTTGGGGAATCCACTCCTACTACACGCTCGCTACTCGCTGGGGGATGGGCCGATAAACTCATCTTT.

On this clone: The protein recorded in TCRdb matches a much larger clone and deviates from this DNA's translation at residue 19, suggesting a read error; the protein here is obtained by translating the DNA. The rearrangement joins TRDV1 to TRDJ1; TRDD2 is a possible D gene (6 bases). The CDR3 runs 23 residues. The V gene's germline CDR1 is TSWWSYY and CDR2 QGS. The DNA for the CDR3 is TGTGCTCTTGGGGAAAGGAGGATCCTACGTTTACGGGAGTACGACGGGTACACCAATAAACTCATCTTT. Its translation is CALGERRILRLREYDGYTNKLIF.

This clone has just a few counts. A far larger clone is a single base away, which makes a read error likely. The same CDR3 can be traced to other DNA sequences in this sample. CDR3 in DNA: TGTGCCTGTGATACCCGGGGGATACCCACCTACCACACCGATAAACTCATCTTT. Translated, it gives CACDTRGIPTYHTDKLIF. The J gene is TRDJ1, the V gene TRDV2; 9 positions match TRDD3. Here the J gene came from matching the DNA to germline, since TCRdb omits it. CDR1 is GEAIGNYY, CDR2 EKD, per germline. The CDR3 runs to 18 residues. The trim removed 4 bases at V and 0 bases at J, leaving 14 bases unmatched.

This clone was counted a few times. A read error likely explains this, since a far larger clone differs by one base. Other DNA sequences within the sample encode an identical CDR3. This chain connects TRDV3 to TRDJ1; D may be TRDD2 or TRDD3 (8 bases each). The J gene, not given by TCRdb, was assigned here from a germline match of the nucleotide sequence. Germline V gene data show CDR1 as TVYSNPD and CDR2 as GDNSRS (reference sequence). Deletions cut 2 bases from V and 0 bases from J, with 49 bases between. This CDR3 spans 26 amino acids. The CDR3 DNA reads TGTGCCTTTGGGGGGAAACCCACCTTCCTAGCTGGGGGAAGCTATTCAGACCCTCCGTACACCGATAAACTCATCTTT. Amino acid sequence: CAFGGKPTFLAGGSYSDPPYTDKLIF.

This clone was detected ten times or more. The protein recorded in TCRdb matches a much larger clone and deviates from this DNA's translation at residue 9, suggesting a read error; the protein here is obtained by translating the DNA. This chain uses TRDV2 with TRDJ1; D remains unclear. The CDR3 spans 17 residues. The germline V gene has CDR1 GEAIGNYY and CDR2 EKD. Trimming took 0 bases from V and 0 from J, leaving 16 bases between them. The CDR3 sequence is CACDTVSGVRNTDKLIF. CDR3 coding DNA: TGTGCCTGTGACACCGTCTCCGGGGTACGAAACACCGATAAACTCATCTTT.

Regarding this clone: TCRdb's protein for this DNA is that of a much larger clone and differs from the translation at residue 5, likely a read error; the protein shown is the DNA translation. V gene TRDV1 combines with J gene TRDJ1, with 8 positions matching TRDD3. TCRdb offers no J gene call, so here the DNA was matched to germline to obtain one. The V gene end was trimmed by 4 bases and the J gene end by 0 bases; junction bases not matched to a gene: 22. CDR3 length: 21 residues. Germline V gives CDR1 TSWWSYY, CDR2 QGS. CDR3 loop: CALGGRIRPGGLSQYTDKLIF. The CDR3 nucleotides are TGTGCTCTTGGGGGAAGGATCCGACCTGGGGGACTCTCACAGTACACCGATAAACTCATCTTT.

This clone was seen only a few times. TCRdb's listed protein matches a much larger clone and diverges from this DNA's translation at residue 13, likely through a read error; the protein shown comes from the DNA. The CDR3 DNA reads as TGTGCCTGTGACACCGTAGGGCTTGGGGGATACACCGGTAAACTCATCTTT. Translation gives CACDTVGLGGYTGKLIF. The chain joins TRDV2 to TRDJ1; 10 positions match TRDD3. The J gene, missing from TCRdb, was assigned here through DNA to germline matching. Germline assignment: CDR1 GEAIGNYY and CDR2 EKD. The CDR3 runs to 17 residues.

Worth noting for this clone: For this DNA, TCRdb reports the protein of a much larger clone, which diverges at residue 10, most likely from a read error; the protein presented here is translated directly from the DNA. In DNA, the CDR3 is TGTGCCTGTGACACCGTGGGGGATAGCCCCTGGGACACCCGACAGATGTTTTTC. Translated: CACDTVGDSPWDTRQMFF. The chain joins TRDV2 to TRDJ3; 9 bases are a match to TRDD3. The J gene is absent in TCRdb and was assigned here via DNA matching to germline. The germline V gene encodes CDR1 GEAIGNYY and CDR2 EKD. The V gene end was trimmed by 0 bases and the J gene end by 2 bases; junction bases not matched to a gene: 4. CDR3 length: 18 residues.

In the case of this clone: This DNA's translation and the protein TCRdb lists, from a much larger clone, do not match at residue 18, likely due to a read error; the protein shown is translated from the DNA. With the J gene uncalled, the V gene is TRDV2; the table's D call, TRDD3, was not checked against the DNA. The CDR3 loop spans 20 amino acids. Germline V gene lookup returns CDR1 GEAIGNYY and CDR2 EKD. The CDR3 coding sequence is TGTGCCTGTGACCCCGTGCTTTCGAACACTGGGGGATACGATGGCGATAAACCCATCTTT. It encodes CACDPVLSNTGGYDGDKPIF.

On this clone: TCRdb attributes to this sequence the protein of a much larger clone, which differs from the DNA translation at residue 4; a read error is likely, and the protein displayed is translated from the DNA. The chain has TRDV1 and TRDJ4, with TRDD3 as a possible D gene (6 bases). Because TCRdb records no J gene, it was assigned here through a match of the DNA to germline. Germline CDR1 and CDR2: TSWWSYY and QGS. The CDR3 is 22 amino acids. CDR3 sequence reads: CALEEAAPGVSTAKNPLGPLIF. In DNA, the CDR3 is TGTGCTCTTGAGGAAGCTGCCCCTGGGGTTTCCACGGCGAAAAACCCTCTAGGACCCCTGATCTTT.

Comments on this clone: A far larger clone is a single base away, which makes a read error likely. This sample includes further DNA sequences coding for the same CDR3. The chain uses TRDV2 and TRDJ1, with 7 bases identical to TRDD2. Here the J gene came from matching the DNA to germline, since TCRdb omits it. The junction had 10 bases not matched to a gene; V was cut back by 3 bases and J by 1 base. The CDR3 is 16 residues long. Germline CDR1 and CDR2: GEAIGNYY and EKD. The CDR3 nucleotides are TGTGCCTGTGACCCTTCCTTCCGGCTGGCCACCGATAAACTCATCTTT. Translation: CACDPSFRLATDKLIF.

This clone has more than one count but fewer than ten. A far bigger clonotype differs at one base, so this is likely a read error. The same CDR3 can be traced to other DNA sequences in this sample. The V gene is listed as TRDV2; no J gene was called; the table's D gene call, TRDD3, was not cross checked with the DNA. CDR3 length equals 14 residues. The germline V gene has CDR1 GEAIGNYY and CDR2 EKD. This chain's CDR3 is CACDSMGGPDKLIF. The DNA of the CDR3 is TGTGCCTGTGACAGTATGGGAGGACCCGATAAACTCATTTTT.

With respect to this clone: The protein held in TCRdb is that of a much larger clone and does not match this DNA's translation at residue 9, likely because of a read error; the protein shown is translated from the DNA. V gene TRDV2 combines with J gene TRDJ3; 8 bases map to TRDD3. TCRdb is silent on the J gene; assignment here came from matching the DNA to germline. The ends lost 2 bases at V and 0 bases at J; junction bases unmatched: 11. The V gene's germline CDR1 is GEAIGNYY and CDR2 EKD. The CDR3 extends over 20 amino acids. The CDR3 reads CACDKVLGGTSSWDTRQMFF. The CDR3 bases are TGTGCCTGTGACAAAGTACTGGGGGGTACGAGCTCCTGGGACACCCGACAGATGTTTTTC.

Concerning this clone: TCRdb's protein for this DNA is that of a much larger clone and differs from the translation at residue 6, likely a read error; the protein shown is the DNA translation. This chain connects TRDV1 to TRDJ1; D perhaps matches TRDD3 (6 bases). Because TCRdb records no J gene, it was assigned here through a match of the DNA to germline. V dropped 3 bases and J dropped 0 bases, with 20 bases sitting between them. Germline V CDR1 and CDR2: TSWWSYY, QGS. There are 18 residues in the CDR3. The CDR3 reads CALGDFSAVLGYTDKLIF. The CDR3 DNA follows: TGTGCTCTTGGGGACTTTTCCGCAGTACTGGGATACACCGATAAACTCATCTTT.

In this sample, this clone turned up a few times. For this DNA, TCRdb reports the protein of a much larger clone, which diverges at residue 4, most likely from a read error; the protein presented here is translated directly from the DNA. The V and J genes are TRDV1 and TRDJ1, with 8 bases fitting TRDD3. No J gene is reported in TCRdb; it was inferred here by comparing the DNA with germline. Germline CDR1 and CDR2: TSWWSYY and QGS. This CDR3 contains 19 residues. CDR3 in DNA: TGTGCTCTTAGGGAACTAGAAAGGTCGGATCTGGGGGACGCTTCAAAACTCATCTTT. Residues: CALRELERSDLGDASKLIF.

This clone was seen more than once but under ten times. This DNA's translation and the protein TCRdb lists, from a much larger clone, do not match at residue 14, likely due to a read error; the protein shown is translated from the DNA. This chain joins TRDV1 and TRDJ1; possibly TRDD3 for D (6 bases). The CDR3 is 16 amino acids. Germline V gene data show CDR1 as TSWWSYY and CDR2 as QGS. CDR3 sequence reads: CALGEISIRRPDKHIF. CDR3 nucleotides: TGTGCTCTTGGGGAAATTTCGATACGACGACCCGATAAACACATCTTT.

Concerning this clone itself: TCRdb assigns this DNA the protein of a much larger clone, which departs from its translation at residue 3; this likely reflects a read error, and the protein shown comes from translating the DNA. CDR3 residues: CASDTVEVQYTDKLIF. The CDR3 DNA reads TGTGCCAGTGACACCGTGGAGGTCCAGTACACCGATAAACTCATCTTT. The chain recombines TRDV2 with TRDJ1; D is undetermined. There are 16 residues in the CDR3. Germline V gene lookup returns CDR1 GEAIGNYY and CDR2 EKD.